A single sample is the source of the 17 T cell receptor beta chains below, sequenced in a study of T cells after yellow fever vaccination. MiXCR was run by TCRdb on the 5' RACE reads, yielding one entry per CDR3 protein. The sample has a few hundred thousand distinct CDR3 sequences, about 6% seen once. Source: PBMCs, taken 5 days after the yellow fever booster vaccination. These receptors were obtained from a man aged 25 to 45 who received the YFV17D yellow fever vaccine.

For the CDR3, the DNA is TGTGCCAGCAGTGACGGGTATTCACCCCTCCACTTT. Residues: CASSDGYSPLHF. This chain links TRBV6-6 with TRBJ1-6, with no clear D. The CDR3 covers 12 residues. Trimming took 5 bases from V and 8 from J, leaving 7 bases between them. From germline, CDR1 is MNHNY and CDR2 SVGAGI (reference sequence).

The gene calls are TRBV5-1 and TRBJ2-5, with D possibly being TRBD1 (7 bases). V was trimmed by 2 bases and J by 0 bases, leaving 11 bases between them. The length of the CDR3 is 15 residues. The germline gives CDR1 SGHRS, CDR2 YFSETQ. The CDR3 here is CASSFGGTDQETQYF. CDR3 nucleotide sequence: TGCGCCAGCAGCTTTGGGGGGACAGACCAAGAGACCCAGTACTTC.

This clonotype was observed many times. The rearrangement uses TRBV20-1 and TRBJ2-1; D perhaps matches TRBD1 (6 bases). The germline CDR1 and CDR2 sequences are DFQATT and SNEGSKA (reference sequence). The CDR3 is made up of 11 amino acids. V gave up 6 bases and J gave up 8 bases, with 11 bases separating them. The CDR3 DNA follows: TGCAGTGCAGGGGGACCGGATGAGCAGTTCTTC. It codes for CSAGGPDEQFF.

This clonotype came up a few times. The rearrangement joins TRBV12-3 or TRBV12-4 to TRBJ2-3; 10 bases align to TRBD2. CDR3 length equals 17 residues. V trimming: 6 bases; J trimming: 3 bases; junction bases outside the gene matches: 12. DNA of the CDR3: TGTGCCAGCAGCCTAATACTAGCGGGGAGACCGACAGATACGCAGTATTTT. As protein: CASSLILAGRPTDTQYF.

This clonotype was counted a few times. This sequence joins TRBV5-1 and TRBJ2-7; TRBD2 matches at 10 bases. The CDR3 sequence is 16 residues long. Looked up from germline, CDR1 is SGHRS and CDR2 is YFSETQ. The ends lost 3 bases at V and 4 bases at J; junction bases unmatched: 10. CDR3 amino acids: CASSSPPGLADYEQYF. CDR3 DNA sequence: TGCGCCAGCAGCTCCCCCCCCGGACTAGCGGATTACGAGCAGTACTTC.

The CDR3 DNA reads as TGTGCCAGCAGTGACCCCGGGACTAGCTTGGGTGAGCAGTTCTTC. Translation gives CASSDPGTSLGEQFF. The chain carries TRBV25-1 and TRBJ2-1, with TRBD2 matching 9 bases. CDR3 length: 15 amino acids. After removal of 3 bases from V and 9 bases from J, the junction contained 9 bases not matched to a gene. Germline V gives CDR1 MGHDK, CDR2 SYGVNS.

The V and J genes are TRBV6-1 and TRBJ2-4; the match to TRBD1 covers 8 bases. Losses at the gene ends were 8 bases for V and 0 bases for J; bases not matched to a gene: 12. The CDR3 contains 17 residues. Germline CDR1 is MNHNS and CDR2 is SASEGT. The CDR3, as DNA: TGTGCCAGCGTACATACCGACAGGGGAGTAGCCAAAAACATTCAGTACTTC. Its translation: CASVHTDRGVAKNIQYF.

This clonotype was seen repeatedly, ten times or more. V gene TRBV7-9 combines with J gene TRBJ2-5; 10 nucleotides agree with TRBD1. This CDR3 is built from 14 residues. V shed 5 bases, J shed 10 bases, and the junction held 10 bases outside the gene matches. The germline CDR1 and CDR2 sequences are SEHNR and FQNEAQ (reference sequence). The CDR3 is CASSRRTGGVDQYF. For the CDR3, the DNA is TGTGCCAGCAGCCGCAGGACAGGGGGAGTGGACCAGTACTTC.

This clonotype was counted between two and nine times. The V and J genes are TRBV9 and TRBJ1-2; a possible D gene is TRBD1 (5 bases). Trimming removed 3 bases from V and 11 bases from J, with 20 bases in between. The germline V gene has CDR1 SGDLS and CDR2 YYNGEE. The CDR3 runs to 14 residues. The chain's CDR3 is CASSAGVRGSPYTF. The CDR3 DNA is TGTGCCAGCAGCGCCGGGGTTCGGGGGTCTCCGTACACCTTC.

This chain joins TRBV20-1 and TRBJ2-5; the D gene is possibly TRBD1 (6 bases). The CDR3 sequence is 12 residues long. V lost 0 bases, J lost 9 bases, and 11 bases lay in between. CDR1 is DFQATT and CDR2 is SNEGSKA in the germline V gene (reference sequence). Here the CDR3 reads CSAREWGQAQYF. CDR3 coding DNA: TGCAGTGCTAGAGAATGGGGGCAGGCCCAGTACTTC.

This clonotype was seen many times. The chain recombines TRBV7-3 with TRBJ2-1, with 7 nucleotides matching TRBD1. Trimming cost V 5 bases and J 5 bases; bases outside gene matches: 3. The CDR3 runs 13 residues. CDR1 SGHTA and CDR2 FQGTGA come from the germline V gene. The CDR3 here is CASSLGQDNEQFF. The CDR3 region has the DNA TGTGCCAGCAGCCTAGGACAGGACAATGAGCAGTTCTTC.

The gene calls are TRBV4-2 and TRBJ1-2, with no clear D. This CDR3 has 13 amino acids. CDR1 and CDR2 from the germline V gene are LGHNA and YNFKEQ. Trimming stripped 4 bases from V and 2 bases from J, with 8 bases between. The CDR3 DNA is TGTGCCAGCAGCCCAAGTATGAACTATGGCTACACCTTC. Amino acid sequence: CASSPSMNYGYTF.

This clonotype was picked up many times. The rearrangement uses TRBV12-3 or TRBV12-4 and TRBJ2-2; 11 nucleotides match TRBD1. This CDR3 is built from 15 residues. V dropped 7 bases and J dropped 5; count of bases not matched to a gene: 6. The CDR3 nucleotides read TGTGCCAGCACCTCGGACAGGGGGCGAACCGGGGAGCTGTTTTTT. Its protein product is CASTSDRGRTGELFF.

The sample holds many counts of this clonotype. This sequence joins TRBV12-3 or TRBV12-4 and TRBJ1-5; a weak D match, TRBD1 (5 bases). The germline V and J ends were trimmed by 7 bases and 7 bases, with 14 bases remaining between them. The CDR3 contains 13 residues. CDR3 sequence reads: CASTEEGVQPQHF. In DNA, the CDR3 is TGTGCCAGCACCGAGGAAGGGGTCCAGCCCCAGCATTTT.

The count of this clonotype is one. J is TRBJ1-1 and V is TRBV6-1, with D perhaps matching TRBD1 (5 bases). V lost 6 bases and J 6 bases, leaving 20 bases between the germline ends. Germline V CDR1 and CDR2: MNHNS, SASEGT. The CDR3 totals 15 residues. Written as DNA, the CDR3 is TGTGCCAGCAGCACCTTGGCAGGGTGGTATGCTGAAGCTTTCTTT. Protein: CASSTLAGWYAEAFF.

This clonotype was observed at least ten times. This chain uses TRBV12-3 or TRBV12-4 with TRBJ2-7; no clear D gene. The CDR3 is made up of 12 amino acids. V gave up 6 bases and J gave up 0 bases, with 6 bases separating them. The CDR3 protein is CASRGLSYEQYF. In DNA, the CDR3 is TGTGCCAGCAGGGGTCTCTCCTACGAGCAGTACTTC.

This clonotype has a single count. This CDR3 is CASCSRSGSLPTTGELFF. The CDR3, as DNA: TGTGCCAGCTGTTCCCGGAGCGGTTCCTTACCTACCACCGGGGAGCTGTTTTTT. The chain carries TRBV12-3 or TRBV12-4 and TRBJ2-2; possible D gene TRBD2, 5 bases. The CDR3 is 18 residues long. Deletions cut 8 bases from V and 4 bases from J, with 26 bases between.